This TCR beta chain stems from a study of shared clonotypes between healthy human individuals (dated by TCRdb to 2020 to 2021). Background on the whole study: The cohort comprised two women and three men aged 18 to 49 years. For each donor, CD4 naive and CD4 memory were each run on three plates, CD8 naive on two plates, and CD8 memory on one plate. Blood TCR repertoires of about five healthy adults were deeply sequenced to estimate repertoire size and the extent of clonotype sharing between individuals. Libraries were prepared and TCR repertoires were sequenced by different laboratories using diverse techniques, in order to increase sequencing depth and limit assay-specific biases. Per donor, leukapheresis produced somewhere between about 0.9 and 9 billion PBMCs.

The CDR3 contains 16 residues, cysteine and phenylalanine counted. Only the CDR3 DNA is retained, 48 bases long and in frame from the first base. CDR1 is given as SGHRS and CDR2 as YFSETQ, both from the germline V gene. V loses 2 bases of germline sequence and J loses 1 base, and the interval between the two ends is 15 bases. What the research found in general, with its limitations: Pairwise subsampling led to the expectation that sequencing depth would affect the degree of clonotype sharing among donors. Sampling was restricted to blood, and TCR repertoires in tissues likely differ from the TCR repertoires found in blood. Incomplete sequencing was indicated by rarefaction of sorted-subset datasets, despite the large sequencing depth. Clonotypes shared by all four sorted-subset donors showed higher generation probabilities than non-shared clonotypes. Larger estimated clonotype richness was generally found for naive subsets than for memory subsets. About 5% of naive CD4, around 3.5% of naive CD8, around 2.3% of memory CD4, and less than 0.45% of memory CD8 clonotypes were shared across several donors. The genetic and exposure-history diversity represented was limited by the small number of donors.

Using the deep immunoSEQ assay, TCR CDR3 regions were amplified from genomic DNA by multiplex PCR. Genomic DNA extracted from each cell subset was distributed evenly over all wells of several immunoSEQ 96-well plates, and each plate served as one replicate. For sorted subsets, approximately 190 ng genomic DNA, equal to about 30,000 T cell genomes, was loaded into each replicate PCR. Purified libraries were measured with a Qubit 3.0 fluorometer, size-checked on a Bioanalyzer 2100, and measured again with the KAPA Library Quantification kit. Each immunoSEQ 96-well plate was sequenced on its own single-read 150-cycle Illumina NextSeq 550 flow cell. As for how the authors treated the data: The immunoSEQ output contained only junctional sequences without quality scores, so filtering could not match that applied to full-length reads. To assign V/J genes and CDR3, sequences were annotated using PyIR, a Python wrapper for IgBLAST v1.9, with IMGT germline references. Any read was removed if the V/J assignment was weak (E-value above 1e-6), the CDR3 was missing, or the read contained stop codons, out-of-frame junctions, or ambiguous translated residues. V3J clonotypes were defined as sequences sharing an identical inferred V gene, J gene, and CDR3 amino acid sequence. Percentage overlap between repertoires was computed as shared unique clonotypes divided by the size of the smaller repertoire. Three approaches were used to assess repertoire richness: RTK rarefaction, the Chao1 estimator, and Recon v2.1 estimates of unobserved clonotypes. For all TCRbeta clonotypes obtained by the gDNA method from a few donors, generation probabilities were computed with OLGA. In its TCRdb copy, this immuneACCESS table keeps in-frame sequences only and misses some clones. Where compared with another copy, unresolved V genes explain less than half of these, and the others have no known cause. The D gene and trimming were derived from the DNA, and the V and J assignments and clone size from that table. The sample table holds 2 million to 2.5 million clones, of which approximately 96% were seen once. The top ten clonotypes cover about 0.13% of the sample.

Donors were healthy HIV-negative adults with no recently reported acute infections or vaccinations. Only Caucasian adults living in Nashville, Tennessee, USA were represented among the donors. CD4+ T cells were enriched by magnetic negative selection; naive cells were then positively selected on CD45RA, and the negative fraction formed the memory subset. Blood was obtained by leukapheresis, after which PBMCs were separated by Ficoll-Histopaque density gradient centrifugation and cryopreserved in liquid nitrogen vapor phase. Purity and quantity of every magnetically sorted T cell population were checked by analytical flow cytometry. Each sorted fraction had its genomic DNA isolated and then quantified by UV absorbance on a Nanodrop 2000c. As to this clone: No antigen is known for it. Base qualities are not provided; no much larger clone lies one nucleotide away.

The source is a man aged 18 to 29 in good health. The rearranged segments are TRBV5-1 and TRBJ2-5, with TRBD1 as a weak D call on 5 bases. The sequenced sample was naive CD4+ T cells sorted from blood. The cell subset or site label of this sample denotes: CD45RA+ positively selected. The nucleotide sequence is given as TGCGCCAGCAGCTTAGGGCAGGGCGGCCTCCAAGAGACCCAGTACTTC. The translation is CASSLGQGGLQETQYF.